The 22 T cell receptor beta chains below were found in one sample sequenced in a study of T cell repertoires in cytomegalovirus infection (dated by TCRdb to the late 2010s). The treatment or condition tag for this specimen amounts to: in vitro stimulation with specific CMV peptide epitopes to enrich CMV-specific T cells. Their specific antigens are unknown. Sequenced using an Illumina HiSeq 1500. TCRdb reanalyzed the raw reads on its own, using fastp at Q25 for trimming and MiXCR for clone calling, and kept in-frame beta chains. All rows with the same CDR3 protein become a single entry with the most common DNA and genes. The sample table lists around 900,000 distinct CDR3 sequences, approximately 31% of them with a count of one. The ten largest clones represent over 10% of the sample. Specimen: cultured CD8+ T cells from PBMCs, collected from culture after CMV antigen stimulation. The receptors were sampled from a human donor in good health (CMV status not recorded). Some clones in this sample may be carry-over from other donors' samples.

The chain is built from TRBV29-1 and TRBJ2-2; tentative D call: TRBD1 (6 bases). This CDR3 spans 12 amino acids. Trimming removed 6 bases from V and 5 bases from J, with 10 bases in between. Germline values: CDR1 SQVTM, CDR2 ANQGSEA. Here the CDR3 reads CSVTTGTGELFF. The DNA of the CDR3 is TGCAGCGTGACGACAGGTACCGGGGAGCTGTTTTTT.

As DNA, the CDR3 is TGTGCCAGCAGCCAAGATCTGGCCAAGGTTGAGCAGTTCTTC. Protein product: CASSQDLAKVEQFF. This rearrangement joins TRBV3-1 to TRBJ2-1, with D unresolved. The CDR3 extends over 14 amino acids. V was clipped by 0 bases and J by 9 bases, with 12 bases between them. Germline V gene lookup returns CDR1 LGHDT and CDR2 YNNKEL (reference sequence).

The chain couples TRBV7-6 to TRBJ1-1, with D unclear. The CDR3 extends over 12 amino acids. From germline, CDR1 is SGHVS and CDR2 FNYEAQ. Trimming left V 5 bases short and J 7 bases short, with 11 bases between. For the CDR3, the DNA is TGTGCCAGCAGCCCTGGGGATATTGAAGCTTTCTTT. It is translated as CASSPGDIEAFF.

This chain uses TRBV4-1 with TRBJ2-7; 8 nucleotides align to TRBD1. This CDR3 spans 16 amino acids. CDR1 is MGHRA and CDR2 is YSYEKL in the germline V gene. Germline trimming cut 3 bases from V and 1 base from J; bases unmatched to any gene: 8. CDR3 amino acids: CASSHAGTGRSYEQYF. CDR3 coding DNA: TGCGCCAGCAGCCACGCCGGGACAGGACGTTCCTACGAGCAGTACTTC.

This clonotype was detected only a few times. The chain combines TRBV7-9 with TRBJ2-4; 10 bases map to TRBD1. The CDR3 consists of 15 residues. After removal of 3 bases from V and 9 bases from J, the junction contained 8 bases not matched to a gene. Germline lookup yields CDR1 SEHNR and CDR2 FQNEAQ (reference sequence). As DNA, the CDR3 is TGTGCCAGCAGCTTTCTCCGGGACAGGGGTGGCATTCAGTACTTC. This translates into CASSFLRDRGGIQYF. The full variable domain, its missing parts supplied by reference TRBV7-9 and TRBJ2-4, is DTGVSQNPRHKITKRGQNVTFRCDPISEHNRLYWYRQTLGQGPEFLTYFQNEAQLEKSRLLSDRFSAERPKGSFSTLEIQRTEQGDSAMYLCASSFLRDRGGIQYFGAGTRLSVL.

V gene TRBV2 combines with J gene TRBJ2-2; TRBD1 aligns across 8 bases. Germline CDR1 and CDR2: SNHLY and FYNNEI. The V and J ends lost 9 bases and 0 bases, in that order; junction bases with no gene match: 3. The length of the CDR3 is 14 residues. CDR3 region: CASETGANTGELFF. The CDR3 nucleotides read TGTGCCAGTGAGACAGGGGCGAACACCGGGGAGCTGTTTTTT.

This clonotype appeared many times. The junction differs from germline at one of its ends, possibly a read error. This rearrangement joins TRBV7-6 to TRBJ1-1, with a tentative D call TRBD1 (6 bases). The CDR3 has 13 residues. The germline gives CDR1 SGHVS, CDR2 FNYEAQ. CDR3 coding DNA: TGTGCCAGCAGCATAAACCGGGACACCGAAGCTTTCTTT. Protein product: CASSINRDTEAFF. Based on the CDR3 plus reference TRBV7-6 and TRBJ1-1, the full variable domain is GAGVSQSPRYKVTKRGQDVALRCDPISGHVSLYWYRQALGQGPEFLTYFNYEAQQDKSGLPNDRFSAERPEGSISTLTIQRTEQRDSAMYRCASSINRDTEAFFGQGTRLTVV.

In its sample, this clonotype was seen many times. This chain links TRBV7-9 with TRBJ2-7, with D possibly being TRBD1 (6 bases). This CDR3 has 12 residues. The germline CDR1 and CDR2 sequences are SEHNR and FQNEAQ (reference sequence). Between the trimmed V and J ends, which lost 5 bases and 3 bases, there was a span of 8 bases. In nucleotides, the CDR3 is TGTGCCAGCAGCCCCAGGGGCTACGAGCAGTACTTC. Its translation: CASSPRGYEQYF.

This clonotype was counted at least ten times. This chain links TRBV7-2 with TRBJ1-1; TRBD1 might be the D (5 bases). This CDR3 is built from 13 residues. V was shortened by 1 base and J by 7 bases, with 10 bases between the two germline ends. Per germline, CDR1 SGHTA and CDR2 FQGNSA. CDR3 protein: CASSLVRGSEAFF. DNA of the CDR3: TGTGCCAGCAGCTTAGTAAGGGGAAGTGAAGCTTTCTTT.

The V and J genes are TRBV7-9 and TRBJ1-2, with D tentatively TRBD1 (6 bases). V was cut by 5 bases and J by 5 bases, with 18 bases left in between. There are 15 residues in the CDR3. Germline CDR1 and CDR2: SEHNR and FQNEAQ (reference sequence). The CDR3 DNA follows: TGTGCCAGCAGCGATACAGGGCCGATTTGGTATGGCTACACCTTC. This codes for CASSDTGPIWYGYTF.

This sequence joins TRBV19 and TRBJ1-2; TRBD1 aligns across 8 bases. CDR1 LNHDA and CDR2 SQIVND come from the germline V gene (reference sequence). This CDR3 is built from 19 residues. The V and J ends lost 4 bases and 0 bases, in that order; junction bases with no gene match: 16. Here the CDR3 DNA reads TGTGCCAGTAGTACCCGATGGACAGGGAGTTATAATGCTAACTATGGCTACACCTTC. Translation gives CASSTRWTGSYNANYGYTF.

This sequence joins TRBV29-1 and TRBJ2-3; 10 bases are a match to TRBD2. Germline V gene data show CDR1 as SQVTM and CDR2 as ANQGSEA. V was pared by 6 bases and J by 1 base, with 1 base of the junction left unmatched. This CDR3 comprises 13 residues. This chain's CDR3 is CSVGTSGTDTQYF. The CDR3, as DNA: TGCAGCGTGGGGACTAGCGGCACAGATACGCAGTATTTT.

The CDR3 DNA reads TGTGCCAGCAGTTACTCGATGGCAGGGGGATCCTATGGCTACACCTTC. This sequence encodes CASSYSMAGGSYGYTF. This chain links TRBV6-6 with TRBJ1-2; TRBD1 aligns across 7 bases. The CDR3 extends over 16 amino acids. V shed 0 bases and J 4 bases; nucleotides not matched to a gene: 8. From germline, CDR1 is MNHNY and CDR2 SVGAGI (reference sequence).

The chain has TRBV12-3 or TRBV12-4 and TRBJ1-1, with 9 nucleotides matching TRBD1. The CDR3 loop spans 16 amino acids. The V and J ends lost 3 bases and 0 bases, in that order; junction bases with no gene match: 5. CDR3 protein: CASSFITGGLNTEAFF. For the CDR3, the DNA is TGTGCCAGCAGTTTTATTACAGGGGGCTTGAACACTGAAGCTTTCTTT.

V gene TRBV7-9 combines with J gene TRBJ1-5; 9 bases match TRBD1. Germline V gene lookup returns CDR1 SEHNR and CDR2 FQNEAQ (reference sequence). This CDR3 is 16 amino acids long. V shed 1 base, J shed 5 bases, and the junction held 6 bases outside the gene matches. In DNA, the CDR3 is TGTGCCAGCAGCTTAGAGGGGACAGGGACGGATCAGCCCCAGCATTTT. It yields the protein CASSLEGTGTDQPQHF.

This chain joins TRBV20-1 and TRBJ2-1; the D gene could be TRBD1 or TRBD2 (6 bases each). This CDR3 is built from 12 residues. V lost 1 base to trimming and J lost 12 bases, with 13 bases between them. The germline CDR1 and CDR2 sequences are DFQATT and SNEGSKA (reference sequence). CDR3 coding DNA: TGCAGTGCTAGAGGCCTCGGGGGCGGGCAGTTCTTC. This gives the protein CSARGLGGGQFF.

The gene calls are TRBV10-3 and TRBJ2-7; no reliable D call. Trimming removed 3 bases from V and 2 bases from J, with 11 bases in between. Germline CDR1 and CDR2: ENHRY and SYGVKD. This CDR3 has 14 residues. The CDR3 coding sequence is TGTGCCATCAGTGATGCCAGGACCACCTACGAGCAGTACTTC. Protein sequence: CAISDARTTYEQYF.

The chain employs TRBV14 and TRBJ2-2; D is unresolved. V lost 1 base and J 4 bases, leaving 10 bases between the germline ends. The CDR3 is made up of 15 amino acids. Germline V gives CDR1 SGHDN, CDR2 FVKESK. The CDR3 reads CASSQGEGPTGELFF. The CDR3 coding sequence is TGTGCCAGCAGCCAAGGAGAAGGGCCCACCGGGGAGCTGTTTTTT. The whole variable domain, filled in from reference TRBV14 and TRBJ2-2, reads EAGVTQFPSHSVIEKGQTVTLRCDPISGHDNLYWYRRVMGKEIKFLLHFVKESKQDESGMPNNRFLAERTGGTYSTLKVQPAELEDSGVYFCASSQGEGPTGELFFGEGSRLTVL.

V gene TRBV2 combines with J gene TRBJ2-1, with TRBD2 as a possible D gene (7 bases). The CDR3 is made up of 12 amino acids. Germline loops: CDR1 SNHLY, CDR2 FYNNEI. V lost 7 bases and J lost 6, with 10 bases in between. CDR3 in amino acids: CASKGGPNEQFF. DNA for the CDR3: TGTGCCAGCAAGGGGGGGCCCAATGAGCAGTTCTTC.

The chain joins TRBV7-2 to TRBJ1-3; D might be TRBD1 (5 bases). V lost 8 bases to trimming and J lost 3 bases, with 11 bases between them. Germline CDR1 SGHTA, CDR2 FQGNSA. The CDR3 consists of 13 residues. CDR3 nucleotide sequence: TGTGCCAGCTTCAGACAGAGTGGAAACACCATATATTTT. Its translation is CASFRQSGNTIYF.

In its sample, this clonotype was seen a few times. The V call is TRBV28, the J call TRBJ2-7, with 8 bases aligning to TRBD2. Germline CDR1 MDHEN, CDR2 SYDVKM. The CDR3 sequence is 13 residues long. The V gene end was trimmed by 6 bases and the J gene end by 4 bases; junction bases not matched to a gene: 5. CDR3 bases: TGTGCCAGCAGCCCAGCGGGGGCTTACGAGCAGTACGTC. It is translated as CASSPAGAYEQYV.

The chain couples TRBV9 to TRBJ1-2; D is ambiguous. The germline V gene encodes CDR1 SGDLS and CDR2 YYNGEE. The CDR3 sequence is 13 residues long. With 2 bases removed from V and 1 base from J, the gap between germline ends came to 6 bases. The CDR3 bases are TGTGCCAGCAGCGTGAGGGATAACTATGGCTACACCTTC. It encodes CASSVRDNYGYTF.